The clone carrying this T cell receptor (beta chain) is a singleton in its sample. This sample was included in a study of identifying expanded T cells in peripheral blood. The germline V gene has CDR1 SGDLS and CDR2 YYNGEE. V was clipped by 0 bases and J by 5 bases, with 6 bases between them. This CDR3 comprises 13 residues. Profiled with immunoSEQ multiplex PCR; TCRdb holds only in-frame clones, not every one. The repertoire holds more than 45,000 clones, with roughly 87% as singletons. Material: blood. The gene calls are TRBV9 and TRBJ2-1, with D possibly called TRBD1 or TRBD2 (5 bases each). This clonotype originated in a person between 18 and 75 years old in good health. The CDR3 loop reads CASSVVGDNEQFF. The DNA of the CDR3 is TGTGCCAGCAGCGTAGTGGGGGACAATGAGCAGTTCTTC.